The clone carrying this TCR beta chain is identified as medium-sized from frequency. These data belong to a study of CD8 T cells in cerebrospinal fluid in Alzheimer's disease. Overall study: CSF T cell clonal expansion was assessed by plate-based nested PCR and droplet-based sequencing.

For each CDR3 protein, TCRdb gives one entry from its re-call of the 10x single-cell sequencing reads, without DNA. The table for this sample gives approximately 1,200 distinct CDR3 sequences. The germline V gene encodes CDR1 SGHRS and CDR2 YFSETQ. The length of the CDR3 is 14 residues. The sequenced sample consisted of cerebrospinal fluid. The chain carries TRBV5-1 and TRBJ1-4. This receptor was obtained from a human donor in good health. The CDR3 spells CASSNLDPSGELFF.